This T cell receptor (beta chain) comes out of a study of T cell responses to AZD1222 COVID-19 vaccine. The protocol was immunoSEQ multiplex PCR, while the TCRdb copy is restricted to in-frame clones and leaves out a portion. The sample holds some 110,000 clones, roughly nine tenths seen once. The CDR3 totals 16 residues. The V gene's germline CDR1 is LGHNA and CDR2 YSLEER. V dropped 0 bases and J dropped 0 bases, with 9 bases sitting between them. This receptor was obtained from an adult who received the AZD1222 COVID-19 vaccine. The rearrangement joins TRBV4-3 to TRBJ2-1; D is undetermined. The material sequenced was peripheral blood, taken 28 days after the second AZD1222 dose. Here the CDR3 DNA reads TGCGCCAGCAGCCAAGAAGCGCACAGCTCCTACAATGAGCAGTTCTTC. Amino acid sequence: CASSQEAHSSYNEQFF.